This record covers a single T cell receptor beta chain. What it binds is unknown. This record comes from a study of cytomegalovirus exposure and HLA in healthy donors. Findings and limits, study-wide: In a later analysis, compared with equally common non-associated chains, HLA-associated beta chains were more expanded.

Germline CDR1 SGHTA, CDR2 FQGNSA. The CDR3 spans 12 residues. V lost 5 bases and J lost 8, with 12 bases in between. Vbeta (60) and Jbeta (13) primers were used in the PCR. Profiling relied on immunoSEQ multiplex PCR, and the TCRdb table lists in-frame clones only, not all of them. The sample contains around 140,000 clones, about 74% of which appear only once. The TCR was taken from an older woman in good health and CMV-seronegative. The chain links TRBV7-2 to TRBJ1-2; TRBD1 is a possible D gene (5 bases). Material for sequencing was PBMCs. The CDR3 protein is CASSTPGRGYTF. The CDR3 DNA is TGTGCCAGCAGCACCCCAGGGAGGGGCTACACCTTC.